Described below is a single T cell receptor (beta chain) sequence and its context. This sample was taken from a study of blood T cell repertoires in COVID-19. Study summary: Italy, Spain and the United States were the sources of the convalescent and acute COVID-19 samples. PBMCs, B-cell-depleted T cells, or T cells provided the cDNA or gDNA that made up the material.

Germline assignment: CDR1 KGHDR and CDR2 SFDVKD. The CDR3 is made up of 15 amino acids. The ends lost 9 bases at V and 0 bases at J; junction bases unmatched: 9. Authors' processing steps: Reference gene primer amplification in the assay estimated nucleated cell counts. The repertoire was sequenced with immunoSEQ multiplex PCR; TCRdb's copy has only in-frame clones and lacks some. The V and J calls and clone size are taken from that table; D and trimming were inferred from the DNA. The profile shows around 460,000 clones, 70% to 90% of them singletons. The TCR originated in a young man with COVID-19, enrolled during active disease. What was sequenced was peripheral blood. The chain carries TRBV24-1 and TRBJ2-7; 8 bases fit TRBD1. CDR3 DNA sequence: TGTGCCACCGATACCGGGACAGGTCGCTCCTACGAGCAGTACTTC. Translation gives CATDTGTGRSYEQYF.